These T cell receptor beta chains were read from a single sample in a study of cytomegalovirus exposure and HLA in healthy donors. Assay used: immunoSEQ multiplex PCR; TCRdb lists only in-frame clones, some missing. The sample carries about 140,000 clones, roughly three quarters recorded once. Sequencing used PBMCs. These receptors were collected from a male donor in good health and CMV-seronegative. The CDR3 runs from the conserved cysteine through the conserved F or W. Each record gives: clone size, V gene, J gene, D gene, CDR3 protein, CDR3 DNA. The D gene is left open where the match is weak. Rows give clone size only sometimes, using once, few, many, or a class for an expanded clone.

.	TRBV5-5	TRBJ2-7	.	CASSLSPGTYEQYF	TGTGCCAGCAGCTTGAGTCCGGGAACCTACGAGCAGTACTTC
.	TRBV28	TRBJ1-2	.	CASGPGGRYGYTF	TGTGCCAGCGGTCCTGGGGGCAGGTATGGCTACACCTTC
few	TRBV27	TRBJ1-6	.	CASSLAGEGPLHF	TGTGCCAGCAGTTTAGCGGGGGAGGGACCCCTCCACTTT
.	TRBV6-5	TRBJ1-1	.	CASIGGTEAFF	TGTGCCAGCATAGGCGGCACTGAAGCTTTCTTT
.	TRBV18	TRBJ1-1	TRBD1	CASSPESGGITEAFF	TGTGCCAGCTCACCCGAATCAGGGGGGATCACTGAAGCTTTCTTT
.	TRBV28	TRBJ2-5	TRBD2	CASSLSGGAKEQYF	TGTGCCAGCAGTTTAAGCGGGGGGGCCAAGGAGCAGTACTTC
.	TRBV11-2	TRBJ2-1	TRBD2	CASSSGLVNEQFF	TGTGCCAGCAGCTCTGGACTAGTCAATGAGCAGTTCTTC
.	TRBV7-9	TRBJ2-1	TRBD1	CASSFGDRGRLVNEQFF	TGTGCCAGCAGCTTTGGGGACAGGGGGCGCCTGGTCAATGAGCAGTTCTTC
.	TRBV7-2	TRBJ1-3	.	CASSPTGSENTIYF	TGTGCCAGCAGTCCTACAGGATCGGAAAACACCATATATTTT
.	TRBV27	TRBJ2-7	.	CAVGRYEQYF	TGTGCCGTGGGCCGCTACGAGCAGTACTTC
few	TRBV2	TRBJ1-1	TRBD1	CASRTTGGTEAFF	TGTGCCAGCAGGACAACAGGGGGCACTGAAGCTTTCTTT
.	TRBV30	TRBJ2-7	TRBD1	CAWTNRGSYSYEQYF	TGTGCCTGGACCAACAGGGGGTCTTACTCCTACGAGCAGTACTTC
.	TRBV28	TRBJ1-2	TRBD1	CASSSGQGLLGYTF	TGTGCCAGCAGTTCGGGACAGGGTCTGTTAGGCTACACCTTC
.	TRBV7-9	TRBJ2-7	.	CASSLARSEQYF	TGTGCCAGCAGCTTAGCTAGAAGCGAGCAGTACTTC
.	TRBV15	TRBJ2-3	.	CATSVGRRTDTQYF	TGTGCCACCAGCGTCGGACGGAGGACAGATACGCAGTATTTT
.	TRBV6-6	TRBJ2-3	.	CASSYSLGDTQYF	TGTGCCAGCAGTTACTCGCTCGGGGATACGCAGTATTTT
.	TRBV6-1	TRBJ1-2	.	CASSPTRGYYGYTF	TGTGCCAGCAGTCCAACAAGGGGCTACTATGGCTACACCTTC
.	TRBV7-2	TRBJ2-1	.	CASSSLSSHNEQFF	TGTGCCAGCAGCTCACTATCGAGCCACAATGAGCAGTTCTTC
once	TRBV30	TRBJ1-6	TRBD1	CAWRSGTDNSPLHF	TGTGCCTGGAGGTCCGGGACAGACAATTCACCCCTCCACTTT
.	TRBV10-3	TRBJ2-6	.	CAIRTGQSSGANVLTF	TGTGCCATCAGAACGGGACAAAGCTCAGGGGCCAACGTCCTGACTTTC
.	TRBV28	TRBJ1-5	.	CASRSSGLGEQPQHF	TGTGCCAGCAGAAGTTCGGGGTTAGGAGAACAGCCCCAGCATTTT
.	TRBV4-3	TRBJ2-5	TRBD2	CASSQGVAGETQYF	TGCGCCAGCAGCCAAGGGGTAGCGGGGGAGACCCAGTACTTC
.	TRBV5-4	TRBJ2-5	TRBD1	CASSLMGQGQETQYF	TGTGCCAGCAGCTTGATGGGACAGGGGCAAGAGACCCAGTACTTC
once	TRBV28	TRBJ1-2	.	CASSLIGPGDGYTF	TGTGCCAGCAGTTTAATTGGGCCAGGGGATGGCTACACCTTC
.	TRBV5-6	TRBJ1-1	.	CASSFLGPAREAFF	TGTGCCAGCAGCTTCTTGGGGCCGGCTCGTGAAGCTTTCTTT
few	TRBV30	TRBJ2-5	TRBD2	CAWSVPGTSGGARETQYF	TGTGCCTGGAGTGTACCCGGGACTAGCGGGGGGGCCCGGGAGACCCAGTACTTC
few	TRBV7-9	TRBJ1-1	.	CASRLGAGTEAFF	TGTGCCAGCAGGTTAGGGGCGGGCACTGAAGCTTTCTTT
.	TRBV5-8	TRBJ2-3	.	CASSSWSIDTQYF	TGTGCCAGCAGCTCCTGGAGTATAGATACGCAGTATTTT